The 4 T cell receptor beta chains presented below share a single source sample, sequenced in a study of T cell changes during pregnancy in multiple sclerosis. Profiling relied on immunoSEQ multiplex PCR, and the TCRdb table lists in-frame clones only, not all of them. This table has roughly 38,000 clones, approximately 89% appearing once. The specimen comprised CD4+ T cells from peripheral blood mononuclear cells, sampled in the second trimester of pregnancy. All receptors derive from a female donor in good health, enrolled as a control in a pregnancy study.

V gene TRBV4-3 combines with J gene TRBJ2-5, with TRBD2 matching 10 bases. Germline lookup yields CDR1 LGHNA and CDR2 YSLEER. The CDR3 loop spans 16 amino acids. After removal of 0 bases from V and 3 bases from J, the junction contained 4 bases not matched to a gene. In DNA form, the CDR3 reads TGCGCCAGCAGCCAAGATGCTCTAGCGGGGGAAGAGACCCAGTACTTC. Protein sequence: CASSQDALAGEETQYF.

The CDR3 DNA sequence: TGCAGCGCAAGGATGGGGAGCTCCTATAATTCACCCCTCCACTTT. It specifies CSARMGSSYNSPLHF. J is TRBJ1-6 and V is TRBV29-1; no definite D call. The CDR3 sequence is 15 residues long. Germline lookup yields CDR1 SQVTM and CDR2 ANQGSEA. The V end lost 7 bases, the J end lost 0 bases, and 13 bases lay between the germline ends.

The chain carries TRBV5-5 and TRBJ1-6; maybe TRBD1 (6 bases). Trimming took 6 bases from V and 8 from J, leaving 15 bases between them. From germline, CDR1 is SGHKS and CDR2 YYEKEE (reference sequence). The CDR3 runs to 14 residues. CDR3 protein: CASKAAGGDSPLHF. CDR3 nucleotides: TGTGCCAGCAAGGCGGCGGGGGGCGATTCACCCCTCCACTTT.

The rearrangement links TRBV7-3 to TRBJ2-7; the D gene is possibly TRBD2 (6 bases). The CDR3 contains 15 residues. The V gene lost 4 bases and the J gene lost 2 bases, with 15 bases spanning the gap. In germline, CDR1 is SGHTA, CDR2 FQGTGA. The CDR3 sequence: CASSSGGGTPYEQYF. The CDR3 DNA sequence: TGTGCCAGCAGCTCCGGCGGAGGGACCCCCTACGAGCAGTACTTC.